The T cell receptor beta chain described here comes from a study of Graves' ophthalmopathy and Graves' hyperthyroidism. The PBMCs originated from more than 8 ml of fresh peripheral blood. Overall study findings and caveats: Both a roughly 64% sensitivity and an approximately 79% specificity characterized the model's predictions of ophthalmopathy progression.

RNA served as the template for amplifying TCR beta CDR3 regions. The library came from an HTBI-primed first-round RT-PCR and a second-round multiplex PCR. Each CDR3 protein gets one entry after TCRdb re-called the multiplex PCR reads with MiXCR. This table has around 670,000 distinct CDR3 sequences, roughly 41% appearing once. This clonotype was counted at least ten times. Its antigen is currently unknown. This clonotype was sampled from an adult man with Graves' ophthalmopathy. The specimen was peripheral blood.

In DNA, the CDR3 is TGCAGCCCTGGCCCCGAAGTTGGCTCCTACGAGCAGTACTTC. Its protein product is CSPGPEVGSYEQYF. This chain links TRBV29-1 with TRBJ2-7; D call uncertain. This CDR3 has 14 residues. Trimming took off 8 bases at V and 0 bases at J, with 17 bases between the two ends. From germline, CDR1 is SQVTM and CDR2 ANQGSEA.